The 28 T cell receptor beta chains presented below share a single source sample, sequenced in a study of OX40 agonist ivuxolimab in advanced cancers. Here immunoSEQ multiplex PCR was the method, and the copy in TCRdb shows in-frame clones only, minus some. The sample records fewer than 90,000 clones, more than 80% being singletons. Material: CD4+ or CD8+ T cells sorted from blood, obtained in a trial of the OX40 agonist ivuxolimab. These receptors originate from an adult with an advanced solid tumor such as melanoma, head and neck, liver or kidney cancer.

The genes are TRBV30 and TRBJ1-2; TRBD1 agrees at 7 bases. This CDR3 is built from 14 residues. J was trimmed by 1 base and V by 7 bases; bases with no gene match: 9. Per the germline V gene, CDR1 is GTSNPN and CDR2 is SVGIG (reference sequence). CDR3 bases: TGTGCCTCCCGACAGGGATTCAGTAACTATGGCTACACCTTC. Translating it yields CASRQGFSNYGYTF.

J is TRBJ2-3 and V is TRBV27; 12 bases align to TRBD2. CDR3 length: 14 amino acids. Trimming at V came to 3 bases and at J to 14 bases, leaving 9 bases not matched to a gene. Per the germline V gene, CDR1 is MNHEY and CDR2 is SMNVEV (reference sequence). CDR3 sequence reads: CASSFRTSGTRLYF. The CDR3 region has the DNA TGTGCCAGCAGTTTCCGGACTAGCGGGACCAGGTTGTATTTT.

This clone was detected once. The gene calls are TRBV28 and TRBJ2-7; D is ambiguous. Per germline, CDR1 MDHEN and CDR2 SYDVKM. The CDR3 has 13 amino acids. Between the trimmed V and J ends, which lost 4 bases and 0 bases, there was a span of 7 bases. The CDR3 coding sequence is TGTGCCAGCAGTTCCCCTCCCTCCTACGAGCAGTACTTC. Its protein product is CASSSPPSYEQYF.

This clone was recorded once. V and J are TRBV18 and TRBJ2-7, with TRBD2 identical over 10 bases. This CDR3 is built from 15 residues. V gave up 1 base and J gave up 2 bases; unmatched junction bases: 2. The germline CDR1 and CDR2 sequences are KGHSH and LQKENI. CDR3 sequence: CASSPLSGRAYEQYF. The CDR3, as DNA: TGTGCCAGCTCACCACTAAGCGGGAGGGCCTACGAGCAGTACTTC.

CDR3 loop: CASSPRSSGNTIYF. CDR3 bases: TGTGCCAGCAGCCCGAGAAGCTCTGGAAACACCATATATTTT. J is TRBJ1-3 and V is TRBV5-6; D is unclear. The V end was cut by 4 bases, the J end by 0 bases, with 8 bases between. This CDR3 has 14 residues. Looked up from germline, CDR1 is SGHDT and CDR2 is YYEEEE.

The genes are TRBV19 and TRBJ1-4, with D uncertain. CDR3 length equals 16 residues. The germline gives CDR1 LNHDA, CDR2 SQIVND (reference sequence). Trimming stripped 4 bases from V and 0 bases from J, with 12 bases between. The CDR3 DNA sequence: TGTGCCAGTAGTAAGAGGGAACGGGCAACTAATGAAAAACTGTTTTTT. Amino acid sequence: CASSKRERATNEKLFF.

CDR3 sequence (DNA): TGTGCCAGCAGCTCCGGGGGCTCGTTTCAATACCAAGAGACCCAGTACTTC. This sequence encodes CASSSGGSFQYQETQYF. The rearrangement joins TRBV5-4 to TRBJ2-5; either TRBD1 or TRBD2 may supply D (6 bases each). Trimming removed 3 bases at V and 0 bases at J, with 18 bases between. The CDR3 is made up of 17 amino acids. From germline, CDR1 is SGHNT and CDR2 YYREEE (reference sequence).

CDR3 sequence (DNA): TGTGCCTGGAGTGTGTGGGAGGGCACTGAAGCTTTCTTT. Protein: CAWSVWEGTEAFF. This chain joins TRBV30 and TRBJ1-1; D not certain. This CDR3 spans 13 amino acids. Germline values: CDR1 GTSNPN, CDR2 SVGIG (reference sequence). V lost 0 bases and J 4 bases, leaving 9 bases between the germline ends. Complete variable domain (other parts from reference TRBV30 and TRBJ1-1): SQTIHQWPATLVQPVGSPLSLECTVEGTSNPNLYWYRQAAGRGLQLLFYSVGIGQISSEVPQNLSASRPQDRQFILSSKKLLLSDSGFYLCAWSVWEGTEAFFGQGTRLTVV.

The CDR3 bases are TGTGCCAGCAGAAGGACAGGGGATGGAACCGGGGAGCTGTTTTTT. Residues: CASRRTGDGTGELFF. This chain uses TRBV7-9 with TRBJ2-2; the match to TRBD1 covers 9 bases. The V gene end was trimmed by 6 bases and the J gene end by 5 bases; junction bases not matched to a gene: 7. From germline, CDR1 is SEHNR and CDR2 FQNEAQ (reference sequence). The CDR3 extends over 15 amino acids. Full variable domain (missing parts from reference TRBV7-9 and TRBJ2-2): DTGVSQNPRHKITKRGQNVTFRCDPISEHNRLYWYRQTLGQGPEFLTYFQNEAQLEKSRLLSDRFSAERPKGSFSTLEIQRTEQGDSAMYLCASRRTGDGTGELFFGEGSRLTVL.

This sequence joins TRBV7-2 and TRBJ1-3; D is unclear. Germline V CDR1 and CDR2: SGHTA, FQGNSA. CDR3 length: 16 amino acids. The V end lost 5 bases, the J end lost 0 bases, and 14 bases lay between the germline ends. CDR3 in amino acids: CASSGRASSSGNTIYF. The CDR3 DNA follows: TGTGCCAGCAGCGGCCGGGCCTCGAGCTCTGGAAACACCATATATTTT.

The rearrangement joins TRBV7-9 to TRBJ1-2; possibly TRBD1 for D (6 bases). The CDR3 covers 12 residues. Germline CDR1 and CDR2: SEHNR and FQNEAQ (reference sequence). Deletions cut 6 bases from V and 4 bases from J, with 9 bases between. CDR3 sequence: CASSSGVYGYTF. The CDR3 DNA follows: TGTGCCAGCAGTTCAGGGGTCTATGGCTACACCTTC. Filled out from reference TRBV7-9 and TRBJ1-2, the complete variable domain reads DTGVSQNPRHKITKRGQNVTFRCDPISEHNRLYWYRQTLGQGPEFLTYFQNEAQLEKSRLLSDRFSAERPKGSFSTLEIQRTEQGDSAMYLCASSSGVYGYTFGSGTRLTVV.

The chain recombines TRBV11-2 with TRBJ1-4; TRBD1 matches at 10 bases. This CDR3 is 16 amino acids long. V gave up 4 bases and J gave up 2 bases; unmatched junction bases: 4. Germline loops: CDR1 SGHAT, CDR2 FQNNGV. The CDR3 DNA reads as TGTGCCAGCAGCTCGGGACAGGGGTATACTAATGAAAAACTGTTTTTT. Protein product: CASSSGQGYTNEKLFF.

J is TRBJ2-7 and V is TRBV5-4; D might be TRBD1 (5 bases). The length of the CDR3 is 14 residues. Looked up from germline, CDR1 is SGHNT and CDR2 is YYREEE (reference sequence). V lost 0 bases and J 0 bases, leaving 7 bases between the germline ends. Here the CDR3 DNA reads TGTGCCAGCAGCTTGGAACAGGCCTCCTACGAGCAGTACTTC. It is translated as CASSLEQASYEQYF.

This clone has just a few counts. The V gene is TRBV14, the J gene TRBJ2-6; D is unclear. This CDR3 spans 14 amino acids. With 1 base removed from V and 3 bases from J, the gap between germline ends came to 4 bases. Germline V gives CDR1 SGHDN, CDR2 FVKESK. In nucleotides, the CDR3 is TGTGCCAGCAGCCAAGCGGGTGGGGCCAACGTCCTGACTTTC. Amino acids: CASSQAGGANVLTF.

V and J are TRBV5-3 and TRBJ2-7, with 7 bases that match TRBD1. TRBV5-3 is an ORF for which the function is uncertain. V gave up 4 bases and J gave up 3 bases; unmatched junction bases: 7. This CDR3 region has 14 residues. CDR3 nucleotides: TGTGCCAGAAGCCAAGGGACAGACCACTACGAGCAGTACTTC. Translating it yields CARSQGTDHYEQYF.

The gene calls are TRBV15 and TRBJ2-7; possibly TRBD2 for D (6 bases). Germline V lookup: CDR1 LNHNV, CDR2 YYDKDF (reference sequence). This CDR3 comprises 15 residues. V lost 1 base to trimming and J lost 6 bases, with 16 bases between them. The CDR3 region is CATSRASGVQGEQYF. CDR3 in DNA: TGTGCCACCAGCAGAGCATCGGGAGTTCAGGGCGAGCAGTACTTC.

The chain has TRBV15 and TRBJ2-1, with TRBD2 identical over 9 bases. Germline V gives CDR1 LNHNV, CDR2 YYDKDF (reference sequence). The CDR3 totals 15 residues. V lost 3 bases to trimming and J lost 2 bases; unmatched junction nucleotides: 2. CDR3 coding DNA: TGTGCCACCAGCAGGGCTAGCGGGACCTACAATGAGCAGTTCTTC. Amino acid sequence: CATSRASGTYNEQFF.

V is TRBV10-3 and J is TRBJ1-2; TRBD1 agrees at 7 bases. The CDR3 is made up of 14 amino acids. The ends lost 6 bases at V and 2 bases at J; junction bases unmatched: 6. The germline V gene has CDR1 ENHRY and CDR2 SYGVKD. CDR3 residues: CAIRRGQLNYGYTF. DNA of the CDR3: TGTGCCATCAGGAGGGGACAGTTAAACTATGGCTACACCTTC.

This chain joins TRBV7-9 and TRBJ2-1; tentatively, D is TRBD1 or TRBD2 (5 bases each). V was trimmed by 5 bases and J by 7 bases, leaving 15 bases between them. The CDR3 runs 14 residues. Germline V CDR1 and CDR2: SEHNR, FQNEAQ (reference sequence). Written as DNA, the CDR3 is TGTGCCAGCAGCCCCAACGGGGCGAATAATGAGCAGTTCTTC. Residues: CASSPNGANNEQFF.

The chain joins TRBV5-1 to TRBJ2-7, with a weak D call TRBD1 (6 bases). Germline CDR1 reads SGHRS; CDR2 reads YFSETQ. Trimming shortened V by 2 bases and J by 2 bases, and 14 bases separated the two germline ends. The CDR3 sequence is 15 residues long. The CDR3 sequence: CASSFSPGVTYEQYF. Written as DNA, the CDR3 is TGCGCCAGCAGCTTTTCACCAGGGGTAACCTACGAGCAGTACTTC.

The J gene is TRBJ1-6, the V gene TRBV27, with a tentative D call TRBD1 (5 bases). Germline-derived CDR1 and CDR2 are MNHEY and SMNVEV (reference sequence). V shed 5 bases and J shed 8 bases, with 16 bases lying between them. This CDR3 spans 15 amino acids. CDR3 loop: CASSRGGDPYSPLHF. The DNA for the CDR3 is TGTGCCAGCAGTCGCGGAGGGGACCCCTATTCACCCCTCCACTTT.

A single count supports this clone. The rearrangement joins TRBV28 to TRBJ1-5; D gene ambiguous. V was shortened by 4 bases and J by 9 bases, with 1 base between the two germline ends. Germline V gene lookup returns CDR1 MDHEN and CDR2 SYDVKM. CDR3 length equals 9 residues. CDR3 coding DNA: TGTGCCAGCAGTTGGCCCCAGCATTTT. Its protein is CASSWPQHF.

This clone was detected only once. The CDR3 DNA is TGTGCCAGCATGACAGGGGGCACCGGGGAGCTGTTTTTT. It specifies CASMTGGTGELFF. The chain recombines TRBV6-1 with TRBJ2-2, with 9 positions matching TRBD1. Germline assignment: CDR1 MNHNS and CDR2 SASEGT. The J segment lost 4 bases and the V segment lost 7 bases, leaving 1 base of the junction unmatched. CDR3 length: 13 amino acids.

The V call is TRBV6-6, the J call TRBJ2-1; 8 positions agree with TRBD2. The length of the CDR3 is 16 residues. V dropped 6 bases and J dropped 0; count of bases not matched to a gene: 7. CDR1 MNHNY and CDR2 SVGAGI come from the germline V gene (reference sequence). CDR3 region: CASRRLALSSYNEQFF. As DNA, the CDR3 is TGTGCCAGCAGGCGACTAGCGCTGAGCTCCTACAATGAGCAGTTCTTC.

The rearrangement uses TRBV20-1 and TRBJ2-1; D unclear. Looked up from germline, CDR1 is DFQATT and CDR2 is SNEGSKA (reference sequence). Trimming cost V 4 bases and J 6 bases, with 7 bases left between them. The CDR3 is 11 residues long. CDR3 region: CSAIPLNEQFF. CDR3 nucleotide sequence: TGCAGTGCTATTCCCCTCAATGAGCAGTTCTTC.

The chain carries TRBV7-2 and TRBJ1-2; 7 nucleotides agree with TRBD1. This CDR3 has 14 amino acids. V gave up 5 bases and J gave up 0 bases; unmatched junction bases: 3. In germline, CDR1 is SGHTA, CDR2 FQGNSA. CDR3 bases: TGTGCCAGCAGCCGCAGGGGGGCTAACTATGGCTACACCTTC. Translated, it gives CASSRRGANYGYTF.

The rearrangement joins TRBV19 to TRBJ1-5, with D hard to call. Per the germline V gene, CDR1 is LNHDA and CDR2 is SQIVND (reference sequence). The V and J ends lost 3 bases and 6 bases respectively, with 9 bases between them. This CDR3 has 13 residues. This CDR3 is CASSIGEGQPQHF. The CDR3 nucleotides read TGTGCCAGTAGTATTGGGGAGGGTCAGCCCCAGCATTTT.

The chain combines TRBV4-1 with TRBJ2-5; 10 bases are shared with TRBD2. Germline V gene data show CDR1 as MGHRA and CDR2 as YSYEKL. The V and J ends lost 0 bases and 5 bases, in that order; junction bases with no gene match: 9. The CDR3 consists of 17 residues. The CDR3 nucleotides are TGCGCCAGCAGCCAAGATGGTCGGCTAGCGGGAGTGGAGACCCAGTACTTC. The encoded protein is CASSQDGRLAGVETQYF.